This TCR beta chain was recorded in a study of cytomegalovirus exposure and HLA in healthy donors. Sequenced by immunoSEQ multiplex PCR; TCRdb stores in-frame clones only, minus some. Among fewer than 200,000 clones listed, 85% were seen once. Per germline, CDR1 SGHDT and CDR2 YYEEEE. V gave up 6 bases and J gave up 4 bases; unmatched junction bases: 7. The CDR3 consists of 15 residues. Findings and caveats of the study: Three chains linked to CMV were shown in vitro to be specific for CMV antigens. Per published reports, the classifier diagnosed cytomegalovirus status with high specificity and sensitivity. Later, an analysis found that TCR clusters from the first cohort tended to co-occur in the 120 validation repertoires. Some TCR beta chains (roughly 150 of them) were listed as cytomegalovirus-associated.

The table lists this clone with a count of one. The antigen remains undetermined. This receptor was obtained from a man younger than 35 in good health and CMV-seropositive. This chain joins TRBV5-6 and TRBJ2-1, with TRBD2 identical over 10 bases. Sequenced input: PBMCs. Here the CDR3 DNA reads TGTGCCAGCAACCCCCGGACTAGCGGTTACAATGAGCAGTTCTTC. Its translation is CASNPRTSGYNEQFF.